This passage covers 27 T cell receptor beta chains from one sample sequenced in a study of blood T cell repertoires in COVID-19. Only in-frame clones appear in the TCRdb table, and some are missing; sequencing was by immunoSEQ multiplex PCR. The table lists 350,000 to 400,000 clones, 90% to 95% of them singletons. Material: PBMCs or T cells enriched from blood (not recorded which). These receptors originate from a woman in her thirties or forties who had been exposed to COVID-19.

The chain uses TRBV27 and TRBJ1-6, with 12 bases fitting TRBD1. Germline V lookup: CDR1 MNHEY, CDR2 SMNVEV (reference sequence). The V gene end was trimmed by 4 bases and the J gene end by 8 bases; junction bases not matched to a gene: 3. This CDR3 spans 15 amino acids. In nucleotides, the CDR3 is TGTGCCAGCAGTTACGGGACAGGGGGCGATTCACCCCTCCACTTT. It specifies CASSYGTGGDSPLHF.

This chain joins TRBV12-3 or TRBV12-4 and TRBJ1-1; no clear D. The CDR3 contains 13 residues. Between the trimmed V and J ends, which lost 10 bases and 4 bases, there was a span of 16 bases. DNA of the CDR3: TGTGCCATTCAACGGAGGGTCGGCACTGAAGCTTTCTTT. Amino acid sequence: CAIQRRVGTEAFF.

This sequence joins TRBV11-1 and TRBJ1-1, with a possible D match to TRBD1 (6 bases). The germline V and J ends were trimmed by 3 bases and 0 bases, with 11 bases remaining between them. The CDR3 has 15 amino acids. Looked up from germline, CDR1 is SGHAT and CDR2 is FQDESV (reference sequence). This CDR3 reads CASSLSGGLNTEAFF. The CDR3 bases are TGTGCCAGCAGCTTGTCGGGGGGGCTGAACACTGAAGCTTTCTTT.

The V and J genes are TRBV19 and TRBJ1-5, with D possibly matching TRBD1 (5 bases). CDR3 length equals 14 residues. Germline-derived CDR1 and CDR2 are LNHDA and SQIVND (reference sequence). Trimming removed 6 bases from V and 0 bases from J, with 9 bases in between. CDR3 region: CASRKGYSNQPQHF. The DNA of the CDR3 is TGTGCCAGTAGGAAGGGGTATAGCAATCAGCCCCAGCATTTT.

The chain is built from TRBV14 and TRBJ1-3; D unclear. This CDR3 has 12 amino acids. V lost 2 bases, J lost 5 bases, and 4 bases lay in between. Germline loops: CDR1 SGHDN, CDR2 FVKESK. Written as DNA, the CDR3 is TGTGCCAGCAGCCAAACTCGAAACACCATATATTTT. Translated, it gives CASSQTRNTIYF.

The V gene is TRBV19, the J gene TRBJ2-7; possible D gene TRBD1, 6 bases. Germline V gene data show CDR1 as LNHDA and CDR2 as SQIVND (reference sequence). CDR3 length: 15 residues. V lost 5 bases and J 0 bases, leaving 14 bases between the germline ends. This CDR3 reads CASSPRTDFSYEQYF. CDR3 bases: TGTGCCAGTAGTCCCCGGACAGATTTCTCCTACGAGCAGTACTTC.

The chain recombines TRBV7-9 with TRBJ2-5; the match to TRBD2 covers 9 bases. There are 17 residues in the CDR3. Germline CDR1 SEHNR, CDR2 FQNEAQ (reference sequence). After removal of 5 bases from V and 0 bases from J, the junction contained 10 bases not matched to a gene. The CDR3: CASSREGGGRDQETQYF. The CDR3 DNA is TGTGCCAGCAGCCGAGAAGGGGGCGGGAGGGACCAAGAGACCCAGTACTTC.

The chain links TRBV5-4 to TRBJ1-6; TRBD1 aligns across 7 bases. CDR3 length: 17 amino acids. Looked up from germline, CDR1 is SGHNT and CDR2 is YYREEE (reference sequence). With V trimmed by 2 bases and J by 7 bases, 12 bases remained unmatched. The CDR3 DNA follows: TGTGCCAGCAGCTTTGGTAAGGGACAGCACCTAAATTCACCCCTCCACTTT. It is translated as CASSFGKGQHLNSPLHF.

The CDR3 protein is CATSETGVTGNEQFF. For the CDR3, the DNA is TGTGCCACCAGTGAAACAGGGGTGACGGGCAATGAGCAGTTCTTC. The gene calls are TRBV24-1 and TRBJ2-1; the match to TRBD1 covers 7 bases. J was trimmed by 6 bases and V by 4 bases; bases with no gene match: 8. Germline CDR1 reads KGHDR; CDR2 reads SFDVKD. This CDR3 spans 15 amino acids.

The chain is built from TRBV30 and TRBJ1-1, with no clear D. CDR1 is GTSNPN, CDR2 SVGIG, per germline (reference sequence). This CDR3 has 15 amino acids. V was cut by 5 bases and J by 0 bases, with 16 bases left in between. This chain's CDR3 is CAWVTSGFLNTEAFF. CDR3 nucleotide sequence: TGTGCCTGGGTAACATCCGGGTTTTTGAACACTGAAGCTTTCTTT. Complete variable domain (other parts from reference TRBV30 and TRBJ1-1): SQTIHQWPATLVQPVGSPLSLECTVEGTSNPNLYWYRQAAGRGLQLLFYSVGIGQISSEVPQNLSASRPQDRQFILSSKKLLLSDSGFYLCAWVTSGFLNTEAFFGQGTRLTVV.

This chain joins TRBV19 and TRBJ1-1, with 7 bases that match TRBD1. Germline V gives CDR1 LNHDA, CDR2 SQIVND (reference sequence). V shed 7 bases and J 2 bases; nucleotides not matched to a gene: 7. The CDR3 totals 14 residues. CDR3 sequence: CASTDRAENTEAFF. The CDR3 DNA follows: TGTGCCAGTACAGACAGGGCGGAAAACACTGAAGCTTTCTTT.

V is TRBV4-1 and J is TRBJ1-2; possible D gene TRBD1, 5 bases. The V gene lost 2 bases and the J gene lost 8 bases, with 15 bases spanning the gap. The CDR3 is made up of 14 amino acids. Looked up from germline, CDR1 is MGHRA and CDR2 is YSYEKL. This CDR3 reads CASSQMTVPRGYTF. Here the CDR3 DNA reads TGCGCCAGCAGCCAAATGACAGTCCCTCGGGGCTACACCTTC.

The chain joins TRBV5-8 to TRBJ1-1; D perhaps matches TRBD1 (6 bases). The germline gives CDR1 SGHTS, CDR2 YDEGEE. V lost 4 bases to trimming and J lost 5 bases, with 18 bases between them. The CDR3 extends over 15 amino acids. CDR3 amino acids: CASSLRGRVKTEAFF. In nucleotides, the CDR3 is TGTGCCAGCAGCCTCAGGGGCAGGGTAAAAACTGAAGCTTTCTTT.

Remarks on this clone: Other DNA sequences in this specimen translate into the identical CDR3. The genes are TRBV7-9 and TRBJ1-5; D is perhaps TRBD1 (6 bases). Germline V gene lookup returns CDR1 SEHNR and CDR2 FQNEAQ (reference sequence). V lost 5 bases and J 1 base, leaving 9 bases between the germline ends. CDR3 size: 14 residues. CDR3 amino acids: CASSRTGSNQPQHF. The CDR3 coding sequence is TGTGCCAGCAGCAGAACAGGGAGCAATCAGCCCCAGCATTTT.

The DNA of the CDR3 is TGTGCCAGCAGCGTGTCCCGGGACAGGAACACTGAAGCTTTCTTT. It codes for CASSVSRDRNTEAFF. The chain is built from TRBV9 and TRBJ1-1; 7 nucleotides align to TRBD1. Trimming at V came to 2 bases and at J to 1 base, leaving 5 bases not matched to a gene. Per the germline V gene, CDR1 is SGDLS and CDR2 is YYNGEE. The CDR3 runs 15 residues.

There are a few counts of this clone. This chain joins TRBV27 and TRBJ2-5; 7 nucleotides line up with TRBD1. After removal of 5 bases from V and 6 bases from J, the junction contained 6 bases not matched to a gene. CDR1 is MNHEY and CDR2 is SMNVEV in the germline V gene (reference sequence). The CDR3 is made up of 13 amino acids. CDR3 DNA: TGTGCCAGCAGTCCCGGGACAGCCAAGACCCAGTACTTC. It is translated as CASSPGTAKTQYF.

The rearrangement links TRBV12-3 or TRBV12-4 to TRBJ1-5, with D perhaps TRBD1 (5 bases). The CDR3 length is 13 residues. With 5 bases removed from V and 4 bases from J, the gap between germline ends came to 9 bases. In DNA, the CDR3 is TGTGCCAGCAGTCAGGGCATAAATCAGCCCCAGCATTTT. Amino acids: CASSQGINQPQHF.

This sequence joins TRBV5-1 and TRBJ1-1, with a weak D call TRBD1 (5 bases). With 4 bases removed from V and 0 bases from J, the gap between germline ends came to 22 bases. From germline, CDR1 is SGHRS and CDR2 YFSETQ. The CDR3 is made up of 18 amino acids. The CDR3 bases are TGCGCCAGCAGCCCCTGGGGGGATTTCCCTTACGTGAACACTGAAGCTTTCTTT. This encodes CASSPWGDFPYVNTEAFF.

The chain joins TRBV7-9 to TRBJ1-6; 7 bases match TRBD1. The germline V gene encodes CDR1 SEHNR and CDR2 FQNEAQ (reference sequence). The junction had 16 bases not matched to a gene; V was cut back by 4 bases and J by 10 bases. The CDR3 is 17 residues long. Here the CDR3 DNA reads TGTGCCAGCAGCTCAAGCCGGGCAGGGGGAATGAAATCACCCCTCCACTTT. Encoded protein: CASSSSRAGGMKSPLHF.

This chain joins TRBV30 and TRBJ1-6, with 8 positions matching TRBD1. Germline loops: CDR1 GTSNPN, CDR2 SVGIG (reference sequence). This CDR3 has 13 amino acids. V shed 4 bases, J shed 9 bases, and the junction held 5 bases outside the gene matches. The CDR3, as DNA: TGTGCCTGGAACAGGGGGTCAATTTCACCCCTCCACTTT. It translates to CAWNRGSISPLHF.

This chain joins TRBV19 and TRBJ1-1; 12 nucleotides agree with TRBD1. There are 15 residues in the CDR3. Germline values: CDR1 LNHDA, CDR2 SQIVND (reference sequence). The ends lost 10 bases at V and 4 bases at J; junction bases unmatched: 10. The CDR3 nucleotides are TGTGCCACTACCGGGACAGGGGGCTGGAGCACTGAAGCTTTCTTT. It specifies CATTGTGGWSTEAFF.

V and J are TRBV5-1 and TRBJ2-7; D gene ambiguous. The CDR3 is 12 residues long. CDR1 and CDR2 from the germline V gene are SGHRS and YFSETQ. Trimming took 0 bases from V and 6 from J, leaving 7 bases between them. The CDR3, as DNA: TGCGCCAGCAGCTTGGATAGCTTCGAGCAGTACTTC. Translated, it gives CASSLDSFEQYF. Combining the CDR3 with reference TRBV5-1 and TRBJ2-7 gives the whole variable domain KAGVTQTPRYLIKTRGQQVTLSCSPISGHRSVSWYQQTPGQGLQFLFEYFSETQRNKGNFPGRFSGRQFSNSRSEMNVSTLELGDSALYLCASSLDSFEQYFGPGTRLTVT.

The V gene is TRBV21-1, the J gene TRBJ1-5. TRBV21-1 is marked as a pseudogene. The CDR3 consists of 17 residues. The CDR3: CASSAWGLQNSNQPQHF. The CDR3 DNA reads TGTGCCAGCAGCGCTTGGGGACTTCAAAATAGCAATCAGCCCCAGCATTTT.

V usage is TRBV6-5 and J usage is TRBJ2-7; 7 bases are shared with TRBD1. Germline V lookup: CDR1 MNHEY, CDR2 SVGAGI. V gave up 6 bases and J gave up 6 bases; unmatched junction bases: 8. This CDR3 region has 13 residues. The CDR3 nucleotides read TGTGCCAGCAGGCAGACTGACAGGGTCGAGCAGTACTTC. Translation: CASRQTDRVEQYF.

A single count supports this clone. The rearrangement joins TRBV24-1 to TRBJ2-1; D possibly corresponds to TRBD2 (5 bases). The length of the CDR3 is 13 residues. CDR1 is KGHDR and CDR2 is SFDVKD in the germline V gene. Trimming took off 4 bases at V and 7 bases at J, with 10 bases between the two ends. The CDR3 DNA sequence: TGTGCCACCAGTGAACCTACTAGAAATGAGCAGTTCTTC. This codes for CATSEPTRNEQFF.

The chain joins TRBV7-2 to TRBJ2-1; 7 nucleotides match TRBD2. CDR1 and CDR2 (germline): SGHTA, FQGNSA. The J segment lost 4 bases and the V segment lost 4 bases, leaving 16 bases of the junction unmatched. The CDR3 runs 18 residues. The DNA for the CDR3 is TGTGCCAGCAGCTCCGGCCCACCTGCGGGAGTAGGGTACAATGAGCAGTTCTTC. This codes for CASSSGPPAGVGYNEQFF. Full variable domain (rest looked up from reference TRBV7-2 and TRBJ2-1): GAGVSQSPSNKVTEKGKDVELRCDPISGHTALYWYRQSLGQGLEFLIYFQGNSAPDKSGLPSDRFSAERTGGSVSTLTIQRTQQEDSAVYLCASSSGPPAGVGYNEQFFGPGTRLTVL.

The chain joins TRBV6-2 or TRBV6-3 to TRBJ2-3, with D possibly matching TRBD2 (6 bases). The CDR3 length is 17 residues. With 4 bases removed from V and 1 base from J, the gap between germline ends came to 18 bases. Looked up from germline, CDR1 is MNHEY and CDR2 is SVGEGT. CDR3 sequence: CASSSILRGPGTDTQYF. In nucleotides, the CDR3 is TGTGCCAGCAGTTCCATCTTGCGGGGCCCTGGCACAGATACGCAGTATTTT.